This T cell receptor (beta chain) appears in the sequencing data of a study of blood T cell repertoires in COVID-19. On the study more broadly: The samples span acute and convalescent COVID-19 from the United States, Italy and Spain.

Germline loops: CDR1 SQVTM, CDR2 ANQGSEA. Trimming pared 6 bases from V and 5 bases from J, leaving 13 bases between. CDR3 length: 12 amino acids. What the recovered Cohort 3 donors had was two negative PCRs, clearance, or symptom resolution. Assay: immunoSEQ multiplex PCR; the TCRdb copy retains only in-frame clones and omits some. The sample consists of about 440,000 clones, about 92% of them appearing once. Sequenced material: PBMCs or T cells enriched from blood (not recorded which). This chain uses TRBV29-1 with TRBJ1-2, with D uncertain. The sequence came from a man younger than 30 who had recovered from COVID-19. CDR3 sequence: CSVSDGDYGYTF. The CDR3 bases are TGCAGCGTGTCCGACGGAGATTATGGCTACACCTTC.